This TCR beta chain was sequenced for a study of metastatic and nonmetastatic thyroid tumors. The overall study: The comparison covered peripheral blood and tumor or nodule tissue in malignant and benign thyroid patients.

The ends were cut back, 4 bases at V and 7 bases at J, with 10 bases in the middle. The CDR3 contains 12 residues. The germline CDR1 and CDR2 sequences are LNHDA and SQIVND (reference sequence). This clone was detected ten times or more. Its antigen is not identified. Being one base from a much bigger clone, this may be a read error. The CDR3 carries no conserved terminal phenylalanine or tryptophan, so it likely arises from a read error. In the original analysis: The authors used CDR3 differences across clinicopathological groups to build a distant-metastasis classifier for papillary thyroid cancer. Via MiXCR, TCRdb re-called the PCR reads. Clone size and V and J calls follow TCRdb, not the original study. The repertoire includes 91,000 or so clones, over 9.5% of them detected once, and roughly 12% sits in the top ten. General study results and limits: Benign nodules reportedly had significantly lower TCR beta diversity than malignant thyroid tumors in blood and tumor.

There were no patients who had received any treatment before thyroid surgery. The receptor was isolated from a female donor with papillary thyroid cancer or a benign thyroid nodule (not recorded which). Some clones in this sample may be carry-over from other donors' samples. This chain joins TRBV19 and TRBJ1-2; tentative D call: TRBD1 (5 bases). The sample consisted of blood. The CDR3 DNA sequence: TGTGCCAGTAGTAAAGGGGCCAGTGGCTACACCCTC. It is translated as CASSKGASGYTL.